The present T cell receptor (beta chain) was sequenced within a study of T cell responses to AZD1222 COVID-19 vaccine. Sequenced by immunoSEQ multiplex PCR; TCRdb stores in-frame clones only, minus some. The profile shows more than 150,000 clones, around 90% of them singletons. As for this clone: Its antigen is unidentified.

General observations from the study: The study identified only five to seven AZD1222 recipients as seropositive at baseline. Close to half of all spike-specific TCRs reportedly target regions of the variants that are unmutated. Breadth and depth of Spike-specific TCRs rose after two AZD1222 doses. White British ancestry dominated among donors, who included more females, and clonal diversity was possibly underestimated.

Source: peripheral blood, taken on day 0 of AZD1222 vaccination. The origin of this receptor is an adult in good health.

The CDR3 DNA sequence: TGCGCCAGCAGTGAGCGGACAGGGAGGACAGATACGCAGTATTTT. The encoded protein is CASSERTGRTDTQYF. The chain couples TRBV10-1 to TRBJ2-3, with 8 positions matching TRBD1. The CDR3 consists of 15 residues. The germline V gene has CDR1 WNHNN and CDR2 SYGVQD (reference sequence). Trimming cost V 2 bases and J 3 bases; bases outside gene matches: 4.